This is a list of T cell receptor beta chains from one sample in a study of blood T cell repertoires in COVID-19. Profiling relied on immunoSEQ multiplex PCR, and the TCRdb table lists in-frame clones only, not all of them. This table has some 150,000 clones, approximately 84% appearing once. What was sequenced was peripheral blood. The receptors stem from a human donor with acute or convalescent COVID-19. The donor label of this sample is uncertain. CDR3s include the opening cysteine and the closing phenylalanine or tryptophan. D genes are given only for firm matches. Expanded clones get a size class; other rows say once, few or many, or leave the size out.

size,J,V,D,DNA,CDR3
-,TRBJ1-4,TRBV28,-,TGTGCCTCCGCGGACAGCCCTGCAACTAATGAAAAACTGTTTTTT,CASADSPATNEKLFF
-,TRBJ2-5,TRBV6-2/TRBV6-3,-,TGTGCCAGCAGTAGCCTGGGGGAGGAGAAGGAGACCCAGTACTTC,CASSSLGEEKETQYF
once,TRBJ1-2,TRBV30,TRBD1,TGTGCCTGGAGCTTTCGGACAGGGGATGGCTACACCTTC,CAWSFRTGDGYTF
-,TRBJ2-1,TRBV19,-,TGTGCCAGCAAAGAGTACAATGAGCAGTTCTTC,CASKEYNEQFF
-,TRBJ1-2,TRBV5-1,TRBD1,TGCGCCAGCAGCGCGGTAACAGGGGCGAACTATGGCTACACCTTC,CASSAVTGANYGYTF
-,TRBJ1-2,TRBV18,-,TGTGCCAGCTCCGGGGACACCCTTAACTATGGCTACACCTTC,CASSGDTLNYGYTF
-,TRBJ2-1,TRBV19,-,TGTGCCAGTAGTATAGGGGCTACCTACAATGAGCAGTTCTTC,CASSIGATYNEQFF
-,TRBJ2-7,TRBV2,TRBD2,TGTGCCAGCAGATTACTTAGCGGGAGCCCTAACGAGCAGTACTTC,CASRLLSGSPNEQYF
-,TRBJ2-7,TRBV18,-,TGTGCCAGCTCACCGGCGGGGTCCTACGAGCAGTACTTC,CASSPAGSYEQYF
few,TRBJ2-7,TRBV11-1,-,TGTGCCAGCAGCTTCAAGACAGGTTACTCCTACGAGCAGTACTTC,CASSFKTGYSYEQYF
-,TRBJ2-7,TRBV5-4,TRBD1,TGTGCCAGCAGCTCAAAGGGACAGGGGGTTCCCGAGCAGTACTTC,CASSSKGQGVPEQYF
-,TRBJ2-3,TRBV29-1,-,TGCAGCGTCCCTGGGGGGTGGGAGACAGATACGCAGTATTTT,CSVPGGWETDTQYF
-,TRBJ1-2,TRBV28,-,TGTGCCAGCAAGAGAACAGTTGAGGGCTACACCTTC,CASKRTVEGYTF
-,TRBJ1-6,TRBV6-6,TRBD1,TGTGCCAGCAGTTTAGAGGGACAGGGTAATTCACCCCTCCACTTT,CASSLEGQGNSPLHF
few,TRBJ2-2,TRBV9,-,TGTGCCAGCAGCGTAGGGGCAGGTTACACCGGGGAGCTGTTTTTT,CASSVGAGYTGELFF
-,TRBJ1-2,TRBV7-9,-,TGTGCCAGCAGCTTAAGGGCCCCCGGAGAGGGAAGCTATGGCTACACCTTC,CASSLRAPGEGSYGYTF
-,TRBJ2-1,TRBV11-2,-,TGTGCCAGCAGCCCGTGGGGGCGGCTGGATGAGCAGTTCTTC,CASSPWGRLDEQFF
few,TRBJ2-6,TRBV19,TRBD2,TGTGCCGCCCGGGCGGGAGCCTCTGGGGCCAACGTCCTGACTTTC,CAARAGASGANVLTF
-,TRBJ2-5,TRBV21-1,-,TGTGCCAGCAGCAAAGCGGACAGGGCTTCTAGCGGGGGTGCGTGGAAAGAGACCCAGTACTTC,CASSKADRASSGGAWKETQYF
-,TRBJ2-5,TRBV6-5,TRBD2,TGTGCCAGCAGAGGACTAGCGGTTAGGGGAGAGACCCAGTACTTC,CASRGLAVRGETQYF
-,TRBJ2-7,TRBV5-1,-,TGCGCCAGCAGCGAACAGGGTGGGCCCTACGAGCAGTACTTC,CASSEQGGPYEQYF
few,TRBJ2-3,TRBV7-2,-,TGTGCCAGCAGCTCGCCCCTCGGGACAGATACGCAGTATTTT,CASSSPLGTDTQYF
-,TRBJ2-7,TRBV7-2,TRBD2,TGTGCCAGCAGCCCCCGAGCGGGGGCATACGAGCAGTACTTC,CASSPRAGAYEQYF
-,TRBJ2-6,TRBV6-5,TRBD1,TGTGCCAGCAGATTACCCGGACAGGGAGTCGTCCTGACTTTC,CASRLPGQGVVLTF
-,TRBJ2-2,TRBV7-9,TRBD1,TGTGCCAGCAGCCAACAGGGGTCCGACACCGGGGAGCTGTTTTTT,CASSQQGSDTGELFF
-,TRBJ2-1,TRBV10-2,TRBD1,TGCGCCAGCAGAGCCAGACAGGGGGCCGGTGATGAGCAGTTCTTC,CASRARQGAGDEQFF
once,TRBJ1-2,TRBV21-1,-,TGTGCCAGGAGCGGGAGGGTTGGGCGCAACTATGGCTACACCTTC,CARSGRVGRNYGYTF
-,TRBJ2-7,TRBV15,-,TGTGCCACCAGCCGACTAGTCTCCTACGAGCAGTACTTC,CATSRLVSYEQYF
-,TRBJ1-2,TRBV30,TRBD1,TGTGCCTACTTACAGGGGCACTATGGCTACACCTTC,CAYLQGHYGYTF
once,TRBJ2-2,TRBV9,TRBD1,TGTGCCAGCAGCGTTAACTGGGACAGGGAAGCGACCGGGGAGCTGTTTTTT,CASSVNWDREATGELFF
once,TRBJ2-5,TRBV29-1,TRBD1,TGCAGCGTTCGCCGGGACAGAGGGCGGGAGACCCAGTACTTC,CSVRRDRGRETQYF
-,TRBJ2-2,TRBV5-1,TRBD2,TGCGCCAGCAGCTCGGGACTAGCGGGAGGTGTAATATTGGCCGGGGAGCTGTTTTTT,CASSSGLAGGVILAGELFF
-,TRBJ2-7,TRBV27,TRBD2,TGTGCCAGCAGTTCTTATATATGGGCGGGAGTCAAGGACGAGCAGTACTTC,CASSSYIWAGVKDEQYF
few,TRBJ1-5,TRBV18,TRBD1,TGTGCCAGCTCACGAACAGGGGCTAGCAATCAGCCCCAGCATTTT,CASSRTGASNQPQHF
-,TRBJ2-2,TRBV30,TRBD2,TGTGCCTGGACCGTACAAGGCGGGGGGGCCTGGGCCGGGGAGCTGTTTTTT,CAWTVQGGGAWAGELFF
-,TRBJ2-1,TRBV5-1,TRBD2,TGCGCCACCCTCGAACCGGGGGGTGAGCAGTTCTTC,CATLEPGGEQFF
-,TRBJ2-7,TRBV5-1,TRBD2,TGCGCCAGCAGCCAAACTAGCGGGGCCTACGAGCAGTACTTC,CASSQTSGAYEQYF
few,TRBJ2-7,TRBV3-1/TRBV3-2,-,TGTGCCAGCAGCCCCAGCTCCTACGAGCAGTACTTC,CASSPSSYEQYF
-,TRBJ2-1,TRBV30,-,TGTGCCTGGAGTCCCTTAAGGGGCCTTCGCAATGAGCAGTTCTTC,CAWSPLRGLRNEQFF
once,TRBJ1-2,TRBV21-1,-,TGTGCCACCTGTCCACAGGGCCCTAACTATGGCTACACCTTC,CATCPQGPNYGYTF
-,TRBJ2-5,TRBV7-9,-,TGTGCCAGCAGCCAGGGGAAAAGCGGGACCCAGTACTTC,CASSQGKSGTQYF
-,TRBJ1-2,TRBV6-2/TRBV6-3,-,TGTGCCAGCAGTTGGCAGGGATCTAACTATGGCTACACCTTC,CASSWQGSNYGYTF
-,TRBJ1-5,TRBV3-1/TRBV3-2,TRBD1,TGTGCCAGTACGACAGGGGGCAATCAGCCCCAGCATTTT,CASTTGGNQPQHF
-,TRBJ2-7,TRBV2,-,TGTGCCAGCAGGTTACAGGCGAGCTCCTACGAGCAGTACTTC,CASRLQASSYEQYF
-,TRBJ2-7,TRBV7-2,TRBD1,TGTGCCAGCAGCAAACAGGGGGTCGAAGAGCAGTACTTC,CASSKQGVEEQYF